This record concerns one T cell receptor (beta chain) sequence. The antigen remains undetermined. The sample originates from a study of T cells in Graves' hyperthyroidism and ophthalmopathy. Study-level results: Ophthalmopathy was model-predicted a median roughly 6.2 months pre-onset. Peripheral blood also featured most of the thyroid clonotypes expanded above 0.001.

TCR beta CDR3 sequences were amplified from RNA transcripts. RT-PCR in the first round (using the HTBI primer set) targeted the TCR CDR3. TCRdb processed the multiplex PCR reads anew with MiXCR; each CDR3 protein has one entry. The sample has 340,000 or so distinct CDR3 sequences; 15% to 20% are singletons. Between the trimmed V and J ends, which lost 7 bases and 0 bases, there was a span of 15 bases. Germline CDR1 is MNHEY and CDR2 is SVGEGT. There are 15 residues in the CDR3. Each diagnosis was grounded in clinical symptoms, serum thyroxine and TRAb, thyroid ultrasound, and orbital computed tomography.

Specimen: blood. J is TRBJ1-1 and V is TRBV6-2 or TRBV6-3, with a tentative D call TRBD1 (5 bases). This clonotype was sampled from a woman between 50 and 59 years old with Graves' hyperthyroidism. CDR3 sequence reads: CASTPSTAMNTEAFF. DNA of the CDR3: TGTGCCAGCACCCCGTCGACAGCCATGAACACTGAAGCTTTCTTT.